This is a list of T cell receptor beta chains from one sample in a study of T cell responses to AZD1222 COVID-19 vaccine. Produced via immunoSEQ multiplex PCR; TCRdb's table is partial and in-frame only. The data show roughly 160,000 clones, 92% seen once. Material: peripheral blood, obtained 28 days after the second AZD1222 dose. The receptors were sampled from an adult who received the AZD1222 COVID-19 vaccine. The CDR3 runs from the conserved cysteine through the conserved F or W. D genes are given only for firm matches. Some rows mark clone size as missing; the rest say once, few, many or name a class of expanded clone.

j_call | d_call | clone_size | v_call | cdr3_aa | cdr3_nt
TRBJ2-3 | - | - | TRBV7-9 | CASTFPVGMNTQYF | TGTGCCAGCACCTTTCCGGTCGGAATGAATACGCAGTATTTT
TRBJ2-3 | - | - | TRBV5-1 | CASSPSPGRITDTQYF | TGCGCCAGCAGCCCTAGTCCAGGGAGGATCACAGATACGCAGTATTTT
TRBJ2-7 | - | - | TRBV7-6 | CASSRDQTGYYEQYF | TGTGCCAGCAGCCGAGACCAGACAGGCTACTACGAGCAGTACTTC
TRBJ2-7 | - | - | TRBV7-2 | CASSSDDRHPYEQYF | TGTGCCAGCAGCTCGGACGACAGGCATCCCTACGAGCAGTACTTC
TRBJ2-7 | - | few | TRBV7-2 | CASSSITYEQYF | TGTGCCAGCAGCTCAATAACCTACGAGCAGTACTTC
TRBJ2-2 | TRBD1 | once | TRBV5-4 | CASNPTGTTGELFF | TGTGCCAGCAACCCGACAGGGACCACCGGGGAGCTGTTTTTT
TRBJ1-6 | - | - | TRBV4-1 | CASSQEDSHSPLHF | TGCGCCAGCAGCCAAGAGGACAGCCATTCACCCCTCCACTTT
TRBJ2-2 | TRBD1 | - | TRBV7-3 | CASSLRSRDRATQLFF | TGTGCCAGCAGCTTAAGAAGCCGGGACAGGGCCACCCAGCTGTTTTTT
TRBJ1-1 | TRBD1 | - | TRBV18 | CASSLTRQGPNTEAFF | TGTGCCAGCTCACTTACAAGACAGGGCCCGAACACTGAAGCTTTCTTT
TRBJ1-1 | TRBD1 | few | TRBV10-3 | CAIRGTAYTEAFF | TGTGCCATTAGGGGGACAGCCTACACTGAAGCTTTCTTT
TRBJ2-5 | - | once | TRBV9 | CASSDAWETQGPELKKETQYF | TGTGCCAGCAGCGATGCCTGGGAGACTCAAGGGCCTGAACTGAAAAAAGAGACCCAGTACTTC
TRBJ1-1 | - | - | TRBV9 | CASSVSGEGQTEAFF | TGTGCCAGCAGCGTGTCTGGAGAGGGACAAACTGAAGCTTTCTTT
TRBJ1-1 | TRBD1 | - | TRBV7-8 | CASSLGQQGTHTEAFF | TGTGCCAGCAGCTTAGGTCAACAGGGGACCCACACTGAAGCTTTCTTT
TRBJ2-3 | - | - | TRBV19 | CASSIDRRDTDTQYF | TGTGCCAGTAGTATAGATCGAAGGGACACAGATACGCAGTATTTT
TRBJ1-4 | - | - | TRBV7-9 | CASSPPQGATNEKLFF | TGTGCCAGCAGTCCACCCCAGGGTGCAACTAATGAAAAACTGTTTTTT
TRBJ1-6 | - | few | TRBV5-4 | CASSLGPINSPLHF | TGTGCCAGCAGCTTGGGCCCCATTAATTCACCCCTCCACTTT
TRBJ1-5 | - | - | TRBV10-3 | CAISDEGLSNQPQHF | TGTGCCATCAGTGATGAGGGCTTAAGCAATCAGCCCCAGCATTTT
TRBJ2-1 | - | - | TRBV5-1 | CASSSNPTVPFSYNEQFF | TGCGCCAGCAGCTCCAATCCGACGGTACCATTCTCCTACAATGAGCAGTTCTTC
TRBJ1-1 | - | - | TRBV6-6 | CASSPYPHRKDTEAFF | TGTGCCAGCAGTCCCTACCCTCACAGGAAGGACACTGAAGCTTTCTTT
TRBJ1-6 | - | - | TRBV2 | CASSQGGGYSPLHF | TGTGCCAGCAGCCAAGGGGGGGGGTATTCACCCCTCCACTTT
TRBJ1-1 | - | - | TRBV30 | CAWSDRGIEAFF | TGTGCCTGGAGTGATCGTGGGATTGAAGCTTTCTTT
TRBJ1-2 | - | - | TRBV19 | CASSPLHPGAHYGYTF | TGTGCCAGTAGTCCCCTCCATCCCGGAGCTCACTATGGCTACACCTTC